This TCR beta chain was captured in a study of OX40 agonist ivuxolimab in advanced cancers. Looking at the study overall: Ivuxolimab was an agonistic, fully human IgG2 monoclonal antibody directed against OX40 (CD134), a costimulatory receptor. Intravenous ivuxolimab was administered to patients every 2 weeks at six dose levels: 0.01, 0.1, 0.3, 1.5, 3 and 10 mg/kg. Among the roughly 52 dose-escalation patients, about 19 had hepatocellular carcinoma, roughly 15 melanoma, 9 renal cell carcinoma and 9 head and neck cancer. The dose-escalation cohort was about 86% male with a mean age of approximately 60 years, ranging from roughly 20 to 80. Prior anti-PD-1, anti-PD-L1 or anti-CTLA-4 therapy was permitted, and 40% of dose-escalation patients had received checkpoint inhibitors. Partial responses occurred in three dose-escalation patients: two with cutaneous melanoma and one with hepatocellular carcinoma. Peripheral TCRbeta sequencing was intended to test whether TCR sequence diversity was altered and clonal T-cell expansion was caused by ivuxolimab. The paper describes the monotherapy dose-escalation part (N of about 47 patients) of the phase I trial of ivuxolimab. What the study reported, not specific to this receptor: Clonal expansion of both CD4+ and CD8+ blood T cells was observed from baseline to week 6 at doses 0.1 to 3.0 mg/kg. Antigen specificity was not determined for the clonally expanded peripheral T cells. Low levels of normalized T-cell clonal expansion were also seen in some nonresponding patients. After ivuxolimab, more expanded clones were found on average in CD8+ T cells than in CD4+ T cells. Partial responders in the 0.1-3.0 mg/kg groups had among the lowest normalized peripheral clonal expansion, especially among CD8+ T cells.

As to this clone: Its antigen has not been determined. No qualities accompany the bases; no much larger clone lies one base away.

The trial excluded patients who had a history of autoimmune disease or who were on systemic immunosuppression. In every dose cohort, peripheral blood was drawn for TCR sequencing at baseline, cycle 4 day 1, and cycle 7 day 1. Samples came from an open-label, multicenter, first-in-human phase I dose-escalation trial of ivuxolimab. The trial enrolled adults with locally advanced or metastatic head and neck squamous cell, hepatocellular, melanoma or renal cell carcinoma. Before TCR sequencing, CD4+ T cells and CD8+ T cells from peripheral blood were sorted into separate populations. The CDR1 and CDR2 encoded by the germline V gene are LGHNA and YNFKEQ. Cut back by 1 base and 4 bases, the V and J ends lie 9 bases apart. The CDR3 contains 14 residues, cysteine and phenylalanine counted. Only the CDR3 portion is preserved as DNA: 42 bases, with reading frame beginning at the first base. To sequence the TCRbeta CDR3 region, genomic DNA was isolated from the sorted cells. The immunoSEQ Assay was used to sequence the TCRbeta CDR3 regions. The clones in this table, taken by TCRdb from immuneACCESS, are in-frame only. Not every clone is retained; where verified, under half of the shortfall comes from an unresolved V gene, and the cause of the rest is unknown. The sample includes 76,000 or so clones, with approximately 89% observed a single time. The ten largest make up around 0.8% of the sample.

The sequence derives from an adult with an advanced solid tumor such as melanoma, head and neck, liver or kidney cancer. The sequenced sample was CD4+ or CD8+ T cells sorted from blood, obtained in a trial of the OX40 agonist ivuxolimab. This sequence uses TRBV4-2 and TRBJ2-3; no D gene can be assigned with confidence. The CDR3 region reads CASSQGDSADTQYF. The DNA reads TGTGCCAGCAGCCAAGGAGACTCCGCAGATACGCAGTATTTT.